A selection of T cell receptor beta chains follows, all from one sample in a study of identical twins. Each CDR3 protein gets one entry after TCRdb re-called the 5' RACE reads with MiXCR. The sample consists of approximately 590,000 distinct CDR3 sequences, roughly 9.5% of them appearing once. The data also belong to a second study, concerning yellow fever vaccine responses in identical twins.

The sample was PBMCs. The receptors were sampled from a woman under 30 in good health. The CDR3 runs from the conserved cysteine through the conserved F or W. D genes are given only for firm matches. Part of the rows lack a size; the others show once, few, many or a class for expanded clones.

d_call j_call v_call clone_size cdr3_nt cdr3_aa
NA TRBJ2-3 TRBV4-3 many TGCGCCAGCAGCCAAGATGCAGCGGCCCAGGGCACAGATACGCAGTATTTT CASSQDAAAQGTDTQYF
NA TRBJ2-6 TRBV10-3 few TGTGCCATCACGGGGGGCGCTGGGGCCAACGTCCTGACTTTC CAITGGAGANVLTF
NA TRBJ2-1 TRBV6-2/TRBV6-3 many TGTGCCAGCAGCGCGGGACCGTTATTGTGGGACTTGGGGAGTGAGCAGTTCTTC CASSAGPLLWDLGSEQFF
TRBD2 TRBJ2-2 TRBV12-3/TRBV12-4 many TGTGCCAGCACCCATAGCGGGGGGGCGAACACCGGGGAGCTGTTTTTT CASTHSGGANTGELFF
NA TRBJ2-2 TRBV13 many TGTGCCAGCAGCCTGACCGGGGGGCTGAACACCGGGGAGCTGTTTTTT CASSLTGGLNTGELFF
TRBD1 TRBJ2-3 TRBV3-1 few TGTGCCAGCAGCCAAGTGGTGCCACGCCGAAGACAGGGACGCACAGATACGCAGTATTTT CASSQVVPRRRQGRTDTQYF
TRBD1 TRBJ2-7 TRBV9 many TGTGCCAGCAGCGTAGCTTCGGGACAGGGTGCCTACGAGCAGTACTTC CASSVASGQGAYEQYF
TRBD2 TRBJ2-3 TRBV10-3 NA TGTGCCATCCGAGAAGCGGGGGCCCTCACAGATACGCAGTATTTT CAIREAGALTDTQYF
NA TRBJ2-7 TRBV7-9 NA TGTGCCAGCAGCTTAGTGGGAGCCGTCTACGAGCAGTACTTC CASSLVGAVYEQYF
TRBD2 TRBJ2-2 TRBV12-3/TRBV12-4 few TGTGCCAGCAGTCACGGACTAGCGGCTAACACCGGGGAGCTGTTTTTT CASSHGLAANTGELFF
NA TRBJ2-5 TRBV5-1 many TGCGCCAGCAGCTTGGGGAAAGAAACCCAGTACTTC CASSLGKETQYF
NA TRBJ2-1 TRBV7-2 few TGTGCCAGCAGCTCTTGGACCTCGTACAATGAGCAGTTCTTC CASSSWTSYNEQFF
NA TRBJ2-7 TRBV3-1 few TGTGCCAGCAGCCAACCGGGACTCGCCTACGAGCAGTACTTC CASSQPGLAYEQYF
NA TRBJ2-3 TRBV6-1 few TGTGCCAGCTCCCAGTGGTCCCCAGAAAGTATGCAGTATTTT CASSQWSPESMQYF
TRBD2 TRBJ2-7 TRBV14 NA TGTGCCAGCAGCCAAGAATGGTCGGCTAGCGGGAGGGGTCCGTCCTACGAGCAGTACTTC CASSQEWSASGRGPSYEQYF
NA TRBJ2-3 TRBV7-8 few TGTGCCAGCCATCCGTTAGGCGGGCCAACCACAGATACGCAGTATTTT CASHPLGGPTTDTQYF
NA TRBJ2-2 TRBV5-1 NA TGCGCCAGCAGCTTGCCGGGGACCGGGGAGCTGTTTTTT CASSLPGTGELFF
NA TRBJ2-7 TRBV20-1 many TGCAGTGCTAGAGACCCCTTCGTACCTGGACAGCTTAGGAGCGAGCAGTACTTC CSARDPFVPGQLRSEQYF
TRBD2 TRBJ2-3 TRBV4-1 NA TGCGCCAGCAGCCGTTTAGCGGGACGCCCGGTAGATACGCAGTATTTT CASSRLAGRPVDTQYF
NA TRBJ2-3 TRBV10-1 few TGCGCCAGCAGCCGAGACTTCGCAGATACGCAGTATTTT CASSRDFADTQYF
NA TRBJ2-1 TRBV6-2/TRBV6-3 few TGTGCCAGCAGTTCGCGTGTTGGGGTAAATGAGCAGTTCTTC CASSSRVGVNEQFF
TRBD2 TRBJ2-7 TRBV5-1 NA TGCGCCAGCAGCTTGGCGGGAGGGCCCCACGAGCAGTACTTC CASSLAGGPHEQYF
TRBD2 TRBJ2-5 TRBV7-9 NA TGTGCCAGCAGCCCCGAAAATCCGGGACTAGCGTTTTTC CASSPENPGLAFF
NA TRBJ2-1 TRBV6-1 few TGTGCCAGCAAGCCAGGGGACAACAATGAGCAGTTCTTC CASKPGDNNEQFF
NA TRBJ2-1 TRBV4-3 NA TGCGCCAGCAGCCAAGATAGGGCTGGGGGGGAGCAGTTCTTC CASSQDRAGGEQFF
NA TRBJ2-1 TRBV29-1 few TGCAGCGTTCAACTAAAGACCTACAATGAGCAGTTCTTC CSVQLKTYNEQFF
TRBD1 TRBJ2-1 TRBV9 many TGTGCCAGCAGCGACCGGGACAGCCCCTACAATGAGCAGTTCTTC CASSDRDSPYNEQFF
TRBD2 TRBJ2-7 TRBV29-1 few TGCAGCGTTGAACGTCCAGGGACTAGCGGGATCTCCTACGAGCAGTACTTC CSVERPGTSGISYEQYF
NA TRBJ2-7 TRBV5-6 NA TGTGCCAGCAGCTTGGGACTCCCTGCCCACGAGCAGTACTTC CASSLGLPAHEQYF
TRBD2 TRBJ2-1 TRBV12-3/TRBV12-4 few TGTGCCAGCAGTTTTGCGGGGGGTAGCTCCTACAATGAGCAGTTCTTC CASSFAGGSSYNEQFF
NA TRBJ1-2 TRBV20-1 few TGCAGTGCTAATTCACGAGATAACTATGGCTACACCTTC CSANSRDNYGYTF
TRBD2 TRBJ2-1 TRBV27 many TGTGCCAGCAGTTTCGACCTAGCGGGAGATTTCAATGAGCAGTTCTTC CASSFDLAGDFNEQFF
NA TRBJ2-5 TRBV9 few TGTGCCAGCAGCTCCGGGACCGGACCATGGTACTTC CASSSGTGPWYF
NA TRBJ1-1 TRBV5-1 many TGCGCCAGCAGCTTGGGACAGAAGAACACTGAAGCTTTCTTT CASSLGQKNTEAFF
NA TRBJ1-1 TRBV10-3 NA TGTGCCATCAGGCAGGGTTGGGTCACTGAAGCTTTCTTT CAIRQGWVTEAFF
TRBD1 TRBJ2-6 TRBV11-2 few TGTGCCAGCAGCCCCCTCGCTTACGGGACAGGGAGTAAATCTGGGGCCAACGTCCTGACTTTC CASSPLAYGTGSKSGANVLTF
NA TRBJ2-1 TRBV11-2 NA TGTGCCAGCAGCACGTCAGGGGCCGGGAATGAGCAGTTCTTC CASSTSGAGNEQFF
TRBD2 TRBJ2-1 TRBV20-1 few TGCAGTGCTGGAGGACTAGCGGGGCCCCACAATGAGCAGTTCTTC CSAGGLAGPHNEQFF
NA TRBJ1-2 TRBV7-2 NA TGTGCCAGCAGCTCGAGAAAGGGAGACCTCTATGGCTACACCTTC CASSSRKGDLYGYTF
TRBD1 TRBJ2-3 TRBV29-1 many TGCAGCGCCACGACAGGGACAGATACGCAGTATTTT CSATTGTDTQYF
NA TRBJ1-4 TRBV12-3/TRBV12-4 NA TGTGCCAGCAGTCCTGCAGGGACCAGGGGAATACAGCGGTTTTTT CASSPAGTRGIQRFF
NA TRBJ2-1 TRBV30 NA TGTGCCTGTCCGGGACCTAGGCCCAATGAGCAGTTCTTC CACPGPRPNEQFF
NA TRBJ2-7 TRBV7-9 many TGTGCCAGCAGCTTGTATGGAAGGGAGCAGTACTTC CASSLYGREQYF
TRBD2 TRBJ2-3 TRBV2 few TGTGCCAGCAGGATAATCGGACTAGCGGGGGCGGATACGCAGTATTTT CASRIIGLAGADTQYF
NA TRBJ2-1 TRBV24-1 many TGTGCCACCAGTGATCAGCGGAAGGAGCAGTTCTTC CATSDQRKEQFF
TRBD2 TRBJ2-5 TRBV7-2 few TGTGCCAGCACCACGAAGGCGGCTAGCGGACAAGAGACCCAGTACTTC CASTTKAASGQETQYF
NA TRBJ2-1 TRBV19 NA TGTGCCAGTACCTCCCTGCGGAGTGTATCTGAGCAGTTCTTC CASTSLRSVSEQFF
NA TRBJ2-7 TRBV27 many TGTGCCAGCAGTTTAAAGTCAGGGGGGGCCTACGAGCAGTACTTC CASSLKSGGAYEQYF
TRBD1 TRBJ1-5 TRBV3-1 many TGTGCCAGCAGCCAGGACAGGGATCTCGGTCAGCCCCAGCATTTT CASSQDRDLGQPQHF
NA TRBJ2-3 TRBV7-9 NA TGTGCCAGCAGCCCCACGGGCGGTGGGTGGAACACAGATACGCAGTATTTT CASSPTGGGWNTDTQYF
TRBD2 TRBJ2-5 TRBV5-1 few TGCGCCAGCAGCGGGCGACTAGCGGGACAAGAGACCCAGTACTTC CASSGRLAGQETQYF
NA TRBJ2-4 TRBV15 many TGTGCCACCAGCAGAGATTCAGGGAAAGAAAACATTCAGTACTTC CATSRDSGKENIQYF